The 16 T cell receptor beta chains below were found in one sample sequenced in a study of blood T cells in healthy people across ages. Together with a sample-barcoded 5' primer, a J-beta primer mix was included in a second PCR lasting 7 to 11 cycles. TCRdb analysed the 5' RACE reads with MiXCR anew, one entry per CDR3 protein. Of approximately 780,000 distinct CDR3 sequences listed, about a quarter are singletons. This sample also belongs to another study, concerning T cells of mothers and their children.

Sequenced material: blood. The receptor source for this set is a boy younger than 18 in good health.

V and J are TRBV3-1 and TRBJ2-3; 13 bases line up with TRBD2. The CDR3 is 19 residues long. With 1 base clipped from V and 2 bases from J, the junction kept 9 bases outside the gene matches. Looked up from germline, CDR1 is LGHDT and CDR2 is YNNKEL (reference sequence). Here the CDR3 reads CASSQVMRGLAGITDTQYF. For the CDR3, the DNA is TGTGCCAGCAGCCAAGTAATGCGGGGACTAGCGGGAATCACAGATACGCAGTATTTT.

This sequence joins TRBV4-1 and TRBJ1-3, with 7 bases that match TRBD1. Per germline, CDR1 MGHRA and CDR2 YSYEKL. The CDR3 consists of 15 residues. The ends lost 2 bases at V and 3 bases at J; junction bases unmatched: 4. CDR3 sequence: CASSQPRTGGNTIYF. In DNA form, the CDR3 reads TGCGCCAGCAGCCAACCCCGGACAGGTGGAAACACCATATATTTT.

This clonotype was observed a few times. The rearrangement links TRBV12-3 or TRBV12-4 to TRBJ2-7; D is perhaps TRBD1 (6 bases). V gave up 6 bases and J gave up 4 bases, with 13 bases separating them. The CDR3 has 13 amino acids. CDR3 loop: CASSKIQGYEQYF. As DNA, the CDR3 is TGTGCCAGCAGCAAAATACAGGGATACGAGCAGTACTTC.

This clonotype has at least ten counts. The chain recombines TRBV12-3 or TRBV12-4 with TRBJ2-1; D is tentatively TRBD1 or TRBD2 (5 bases each). V was clipped by 6 bases and J by 0 bases, with 18 bases between them. The CDR3 is made up of 17 amino acids. CDR3 protein: CASRLAPGPSSYNEQFF. CDR3 nucleotides: TGTGCCAGCAGACTCGCCCCGGGACCGAGCTCCTACAATGAGCAGTTCTTC.

A few counts support this clonotype. The rearrangement links TRBV29-1 to TRBJ1-2; D is undetermined. Germline CDR1 SQVTM, CDR2 ANQGSEA. Trimming took off 3 bases at V and 4 bases at J, with 9 bases between the two ends. The CDR3 length is 12 residues. CDR3 coding DNA: TGCAGCGTTGACTCGCTAGGCTATGGCTACACCTTC. Translated: CSVDSLGYGYTF.

The chain has TRBV14 and TRBJ2-1; D may be TRBD1 or TRBD2 (6 bases each). CDR1 SGHDN and CDR2 FVKESK come from the germline V gene. Trimming removed 0 bases at V and 3 bases at J, with 12 bases between. The CDR3 length is 16 residues. The CDR3 spells CASSQESGAHYNEQFF. In DNA form, the CDR3 reads TGTGCCAGCAGCCAAGAATCGGGGGCACACTACAATGAGCAGTTCTTC.

This sequence joins TRBV4-2 and TRBJ1-4; TRBD1 agrees at 10 bases. The CDR3 consists of 16 residues. Trimming took 4 bases from V and 8 from J; bases not matched to a gene: 10. Germline V lookup: CDR1 LGHNA, CDR2 YNFKEQ. The CDR3 DNA reads TGTGCCAGCAGCCCCAGCTCCGGGACAGGGGAGGAAAAACTGTTTTTT. It translates to CASSPSSGTGEEKLFF.

This rearrangement joins TRBV12-3 or TRBV12-4 to TRBJ2-4; TRBD1 agrees at 9 bases. The CDR3 has 14 amino acids. After removal of 5 bases from V and 8 bases from J, the junction contained 7 bases not matched to a gene. In nucleotides, the CDR3 is TGTGCCAGCAGTCCACAGGGGGCTCGGGACATTCAGTACTTC. Its translation is CASSPQGARDIQYF.

The chain employs TRBV20-1 and TRBJ2-2, with 8 positions matching TRBD1. The J segment lost 7 bases and the V segment lost 4 bases, leaving 5 bases of the junction unmatched. The CDR3 spans 13 residues. Looked up from germline, CDR1 is DFQATT and CDR2 is SNEGSKA (reference sequence). The CDR3 sequence: CSATQGAGGELFF. The CDR3 coding sequence is TGCAGTGCTACGCAGGGGGCTGGCGGGGAGCTGTTTTTT.

V usage is TRBV10-3 and J usage is TRBJ2-7; D gene ambiguous. Germline V CDR1 and CDR2: ENHRY, SYGVKD. This CDR3 has 14 residues. Trimming removed 8 bases from V and 0 bases from J, with 14 bases in between. In nucleotides, the CDR3 is TGTGCCATCTCCCCCGGCGCTTCCTCCTACGAGCAGTACTTC. Translated, it gives CAISPGASSYEQYF.

This clonotype was counted a few times. V usage is TRBV28 and J usage is TRBJ1-3; D ambiguous. Germline CDR1 reads MDHEN; CDR2 reads SYDVKM. The CDR3 has 12 residues. V was trimmed by 3 bases and J by 5 bases, leaving 5 bases between them. The CDR3 region has the DNA TGTGCCAGCAGTTTCGCTCGAAACACCATATATTTT. It specifies CASSFARNTIYF.

The chain recombines TRBV14 with TRBJ2-1, with 10 bases matching TRBD2. Matching the DNA end better, TRBJ2-7 makes the J call doubtful. The CDR3 length is 15 residues. CDR1 and CDR2 from the germline V gene are SGHDN and FVKESK. The CDR3 DNA follows: TGTGCCAGCAGCCAAGGGGCTAGCGGGGGTTACGAGCAGTACGTC. It codes for CASSQGASGGYEQYV.

The genes are TRBV7-7 and TRBJ2-5; 12 positions agree with TRBD1. The CDR3 has 17 residues. V shed 1 base, J shed 8 bases, and the junction held 11 bases outside the gene matches. The germline gives CDR1 SSHAT, CDR2 FNYEAQ (reference sequence). The CDR3 bases are TGTGCCAGCAGCTTAGATGGGACAGGGGGCGCCTCAGAAACCCAGTACTTC. Its protein product is CASSLDGTGGASETQYF.

The CDR3 spells CASSSEGNTGELFF. The CDR3 nucleotides are TGCGCCAGCAGCTCGGAGGGGAACACCGGGGAGCTGTTTTTT. The gene calls are TRBV5-1 and TRBJ2-2; tentatively, D is TRBD2 (6 bases). CDR1 and CDR2 (germline): SGHRS, YFSETQ. The CDR3 has 14 amino acids. Between the trimmed V and J ends, which lost 3 bases and 1 base, there was a span of 7 bases.

This clonotype was observed a handful of times. The CDR3 loop reads CSAMGQGSYEQYF. The CDR3 region has the DNA TGCAGTGCCATGGGACAGGGCTCCTACGAGCAGTACTTC. The chain is built from TRBV20-1 and TRBJ2-1, with 9 bases identical to TRBD1. The assigned J gene may be wrong: the sequence end matches TRBJ2-7 better. This CDR3 spans 13 amino acids. Germline CDR1 is DFQATT and CDR2 is SNEGSKA (reference sequence).

V is TRBV7-9 and J is TRBJ1-1, with D perhaps matching TRBD1 (5 bases). From germline, CDR1 is SEHNR and CDR2 FQNEAQ (reference sequence). V was trimmed by 5 bases and J by 0 bases, leaving 10 bases between them. This CDR3 is built from 14 residues. CDR3 residues: CASSRQIMNTEAFF. CDR3 coding DNA: TGTGCCAGCAGCCGACAGATCATGAACACTGAAGCTTTCTTT. The full variable domain, rest sourced from reference TRBV7-9 and TRBJ1-1, is DTGVSQNPRHKITKRGQNVTFRCDPISEHNRLYWYRQTLGQGPEFLTYFQNEAQLEKSRLLSDRFSAERPKGSFSTLEIQRTEQGDSAMYLCASSRQIMNTEAFFGQGTRLTVV.